Listed here are 18 T cell receptor beta chains from one sample, sequenced in a study of response to subunit inactivated influenza vaccine. TCRdb fed the RT-PCR reads into MiXCR, producing one record per CDR3 protein. The table shows 530,000 or so distinct CDR3 sequences, with about 12% occurring only once. The sample here was PBMCs from blood, taken on the day of vaccination. The receptors shown here come from a man aged 45-65 years who received an inactivated influenza vaccine.

The chain joins TRBV5-1 to TRBJ2-1, with D possibly being TRBD2 (6 bases). The CDR3 runs to 17 residues. V lost 2 bases and J 5 bases, leaving 20 bases between the germline ends. Germline CDR1 and CDR2: SGHRS and YFSETQ. This chain's CDR3 is CASSLTGVARPNNEQFF. In DNA form, the CDR3 reads TGCGCCAGCAGCTTAACGGGGGTGGCTAGACCTAACAATGAGCAGTTCTTC.

The J gene is TRBJ2-5, the V gene TRBV20-1, with D perhaps matching TRBD2 (5 bases). The CDR3 runs to 11 residues. V was clipped by 3 bases and J by 13 bases, with 15 bases between them. CDR1 and CDR2 (germline): DFQATT, SNEGSKA (reference sequence). CDR3 in DNA: TGCAGTGCTAGCATCCCTAGCCCCCCGTACTTC. As protein: CSASIPSPPYF.

This clonotype was detected ten times or more. J is TRBJ2-1 and V is TRBV7-2; 10 nucleotides agree with TRBD2. V shed 0 bases, J shed 4 bases, and the junction held 3 bases outside the gene matches. The CDR3 is made up of 16 amino acids. Germline V lookup: CDR1 SGHTA, CDR2 FQGNSA. The CDR3 loop reads CASSLASGRGYNEQFF. The CDR3, as DNA: TGTGCCAGCAGCTTAGCCAGCGGGAGGGGGTACAATGAGCAGTTCTTC.

The V and J genes are TRBV7-3 and TRBJ1-1; weak D call: TRBD1 (5 bases). The ends were cut back, 5 bases at V and 0 bases at J, with 22 bases in the middle. CDR1 SGHTA and CDR2 FQGTGA come from the germline V gene. The CDR3 sequence is 18 residues long. The CDR3: CASSPRLGRSGMNTEAFF. The CDR3 nucleotides read TGTGCCAGCAGCCCCCGACTGGGACGGAGCGGAATGAACACTGAAGCTTTCTTT. Full variable domain (outside the CDR3, taken from reference TRBV7-3 and TRBJ1-1): GAGVSQTPSNKVTEKGKYVELRCDPISGHTALYWYRQSLGQGPEFLIYFQGTGAADDSGLPNDRFFAVRPEGSVSTLKIQRTERGDSAVYLCASSPRLGRSGMNTEAFFGQGTRLTVV.

This clonotype was seen more than once but under ten times. The rearrangement links TRBV12-3 or TRBV12-4 to TRBJ2-6, with TRBD1 matching over 9 bases. J gave up 2 bases and V 7 bases, and 9 bases lay outside the gene matches. The CDR3 has 17 residues. The CDR3 spells CASKNTDRGTGANVLTF. In DNA form, the CDR3 reads TGTGCCAGCAAAAATACGGACAGGGGAACTGGGGCCAACGTCCTGACTTTC.

This chain connects TRBV30 to TRBJ2-7; TRBD1 aligns across 10 bases. CDR3 size: 14 residues. CDR1 and CDR2 from the germline V gene are GTSNPN and SVGIG (reference sequence). V lost 3 bases to trimming and J lost 6 bases; unmatched junction nucleotides: 8. In DNA, the CDR3 is TGTGCCTGGAGGATGGACAGGGGGTCGGCCGAGCAGTACTTC. Protein: CAWRMDRGSAEQYF.

The chain has TRBV5-8 and TRBJ2-1, with 7 positions matching TRBD1. The germline CDR1 and CDR2 sequences are SGHTS and YDEGEE. The V and J ends lost 8 bases and 2 bases, in that order; junction bases with no gene match: 7. The CDR3 is 14 amino acids. CDR3 sequence: CASNTGVAYNEQFF. CDR3 in DNA: TGTGCCAGTAACACAGGGGTCGCCTACAATGAGCAGTTCTTC.

There are a few counts of this clonotype. J is TRBJ2-7 and V is TRBV27; D not certain. Between the trimmed V and J ends, which lost 0 bases and 2 bases, there was a span of 11 bases. This CDR3 spans 15 amino acids. In germline, CDR1 is MNHEY, CDR2 SMNVEV (reference sequence). The CDR3 reads CASSLSPGAAYEQYF. The CDR3 nucleotides read TGTGCCAGCAGTTTATCGCCCGGCGCAGCCTACGAGCAGTACTTC.

The chain uses TRBV27 and TRBJ2-7; no clear D gene. Germline CDR1 and CDR2: MNHEY and SMNVEV (reference sequence). This CDR3 has 15 amino acids. Trimming pared 5 bases from V and 3 bases from J, leaving 17 bases between. The CDR3 protein is CASSLHPPVLYEQYF. The CDR3 DNA is TGTGCCAGCAGTCTACACCCCCCCGTTCTCTACGAGCAGTACTTC.

The chain combines TRBV20-1 with TRBJ1-1, with D possibly TRBD1 on 6 matching bases. The CDR3 is 15 residues long. Germline CDR1 DFQATT, CDR2 SNEGSKA (reference sequence). Trimming shortened V by 0 bases and J by 4 bases, and 15 bases separated the two germline ends. In nucleotides, the CDR3 is TGCAGTGCTAGAGATGATGGAGGGGGAGGCACTGAAGCTTTCTTT. Protein product: CSARDDGGGGTEAFF.

A few counts support this clonotype. The CDR3 protein is CASSITFISYEQYF. The CDR3 region has the DNA TGTGCCAGTAGTATAACTTTTATATCCTACGAGCAGTACTTC. V and J are TRBV19 and TRBJ2-7; D remains unclear. From germline, CDR1 is LNHDA and CDR2 SQIVND (reference sequence). V lost 2 bases and J 1 base, leaving 9 bases between the germline ends. CDR3 length equals 14 residues.

In this sample, this clonotype turned up a few times. The rearrangement uses TRBV7-9 and TRBJ2-5; no definite D call. The CDR3 consists of 13 residues. Germline V gene lookup returns CDR1 SEHNR and CDR2 FQNEAQ (reference sequence). V dropped 4 bases and J dropped 5 bases, with 11 bases sitting between them. The CDR3 loop is CASSSDGWETQYF. The CDR3 coding sequence is TGTGCCAGCAGCTCGGACGGATGGGAGACCCAGTACTTC.

This clonotype was detected a few times. This chain joins TRBV7-2 and TRBJ2-5; 10 nucleotides line up with TRBD2. This CDR3 region has 14 residues. CDR1 and CDR2 (germline): SGHTA, FQGNSA. V dropped 3 bases and J dropped 3; count of bases not matched to a gene: 1. CDR3 coding DNA: TGTGCCAGCAGCTTTACTAGCGGGAAAGAGACCCAGTACTTC. Residues: CASSFTSGKETQYF.

Note on this clonotype: The junction does not match germline at one end; this may be a read error. The chain uses TRBV4-2 and TRBJ2-7; 8 bases fit TRBD2. Germline V gene sequence: CDR1 LGHNA, CDR2 YNFKEQ. The CDR3 extends over 13 amino acids. As DNA, the CDR3 is TGTGCCAGCAGCCAAGATATTTCGCGGACTAGCTCCTTC. Translated, it gives CASSQDISRTSSF.

The chain couples TRBV12-3 or TRBV12-4 to TRBJ1-2; a possible D gene is TRBD1 (5 bases). The CDR3 runs to 14 residues. V was cut by 2 bases and J by 4 bases, with 11 bases left in between. This chain's CDR3 is CASSLSGESYGYTF. The CDR3 nucleotides are TGTGCCAGCAGTTTATCGGGGGAGAGCTATGGCTACACCTTC.

The CDR3 DNA follows: TGTGCCAGCAGTGAAGTACGACTAGCGGGAGTAACAGATACGCAGTATTTT. It codes for CASSEVRLAGVTDTQYF. The chain joins TRBV2 to TRBJ2-3, with 12 bases identical to TRBD2. The CDR3 spans 17 residues. The germline CDR1 and CDR2 sequences are SNHLY and FYNNEI. V shed 1 base, J shed 3 bases, and the junction held 5 bases outside the gene matches.

There are a few counts of this clonotype. This chain joins TRBV11-2 and TRBJ1-2; TRBD1 aligns across 9 bases. Looked up from germline, CDR1 is SGHAT and CDR2 is FQNNGV. This CDR3 contains 16 residues. J gave up 4 bases and V 5 bases, and 11 bases lay outside the gene matches. For the CDR3, the DNA is TGTGCCAGCAGCCCAGCCCGGACAGGGGCCACCTATGGCTACACCTTC. The encoded protein is CASSPARTGATYGYTF.

The rearrangement links TRBV3-1 to TRBJ2-6, with D maybe TRBD1 (5 bases). The CDR3 length is 16 residues. The V and J ends lost 4 bases and 2 bases respectively, with 12 bases between them. Per the germline V gene, CDR1 is LGHDT and CDR2 is YNNKEL (reference sequence). CDR3: CASSRSRVAGANVLTF. The DNA for the CDR3 is TGTGCCAGCAGCCGATCCAGGGTTGCTGGGGCCAACGTCCTGACTTTC.